The T cell receptor beta chain under discussion was sequenced for a study of human T cells and chemical hapten exposure. This CDR3 comprises 17 residues. V lost 5 bases and J lost 4, with 18 bases in between. Germline CDR1 reads PRHDT; CDR2 reads FYEKMQ (reference sequence). This clonotype has at least ten counts. Antigen: not known. It was the library that attached unique molecular identifiers to individual cDNA molecules. One entry per CDR3 protein results from TCRdb running MiXCR on the RACE reads. The sample lists 65,000 to 95,000 distinct CDR3 sequences; more than 6.5% were seen once. Findings of the study overall: It was expanded TCRs that formed significantly more large CDR3 similarity clusters than controls did.

Time point in this sample: patch test 2, 6 weeks after DPC sensitization. Treatment defined: therapeutic diphenylcyclopropenone sensitization with weekly scalp DPC. This chain connects TRBV13 to TRBJ2-6, with D possibly TRBD2 on 5 matching bases. The TCR comes from a woman under 40 with alopecia areata. Some clones in this sample may be carry-over from other donors' samples. Sequences were derived from whole blood, sampled in connection with sensitization to the hapten diphenylcyclopropenone (DPC). CDR3 protein: CASSPGIGKPGANVLTF. In DNA, the CDR3 is TGTGCCAGCAGCCCCGGGATAGGGAAACCCGGGGCCAACGTCCTGACTTTC. The full variable domain, with the rest looked up from reference TRBV13 and TRBJ2-6, is AAGVIQSPRHLIKEKRETATLKCYPIPRHDTVYWYQQGPGQDPQFLISFYEKMQSDKGSIPDRFSAQQFSDYHSELNMSSLELGDSALYFCASSPGIGKPGANVLTFGAGSRLTVL.